These 9 T cell receptor beta chains were sequenced from one sample in a study of blood T cells in healthy people across ages. The second PCR ran roughly 7 to 12 cycles with a sample-barcoded 5' primer and J-beta primers. A single record per CDR3 protein comes from TCRdb applying MiXCR to the 5' RACE reads. The repertoire holds hundreds of thousands of distinct CDR3 sequences, with around 43% as singletons. Sequenced sample: blood. These receptors were collected from a man at least 80 years old in good health.

This clonotype was observed at least ten times. V is TRBV6-1 and J is TRBJ2-3, with a tentative D call TRBD2 (6 bases). With 5 bases removed from V and 2 bases from J, the gap between germline ends came to 14 bases. Germline V lookup: CDR1 MNHNS, CDR2 SASEGT. CDR3 length: 15 residues. In nucleotides, the CDR3 is TGTGCCAGCAGTCCCGGGACTGGCCCCACAGATACGCAGTATTTT. Amino acid sequence: CASSPGTGPTDTQYF.

The rearrangement links TRBV6-2 or TRBV6-3 to TRBJ2-5; 9 bases match TRBD1. Germline V gives CDR1 MNHEY, CDR2 SVGEGT. CDR3 size: 18 residues. V was pared by 0 bases and J by 5 bases, with 13 bases of the junction left unmatched. The CDR3 DNA reads TGTGCCAGCAGTTACTCGAGAGACAGGGGGACTCAAATGGAGACCCAGTACTTC. Translated, it gives CASSYSRDRGTQMETQYF.

This clonotype showed up just a few times. The V and J genes are TRBV7-2 and TRBJ2-1; possible D gene TRBD1, 5 bases. From germline, CDR1 is SGHTA and CDR2 FQGNSA. CDR3 length equals 16 residues. The germline V and J ends were trimmed by 4 bases and 4 bases, with 17 bases remaining between them. CDR3 sequence (DNA): TGTGCCAGCAGCTCCCCGGACACTTTCTTATACAATGAGCAGTTCTTC. This sequence encodes CASSSPDTFLYNEQFF. The full variable domain, in which reference TRBV7-2 and TRBJ2-1 provide the parts outside the CDR3, is GAGVSQSPSNKVTEKGKDVELRCDPISGHTALYWYRQSLGQGLEFLIYFQGNSAPDKSGLPSDRFSAERTGGSVSTLTIQRTQQEDSAVYLCASSSPDTFLYNEQFFGPGTRLTVL.

A few counts support this clonotype. The chain couples TRBV7-8 to TRBJ2-7; 7 bases match TRBD2. Germline V lookup: CDR1 SGHVS, CDR2 FQNEAQ. The ends lost 5 bases at V and 2 bases at J; junction bases unmatched: 12. The CDR3 extends over 16 amino acids. CDR3 region: CASSPIAGRSPYEQYF. For the CDR3, the DNA is TGTGCCAGCAGCCCCATAGCGGGTAGGTCCCCCTACGAGCAGTACTTC.

V gene TRBV11-3 combines with J gene TRBJ2-7; 7 nucleotides agree with TRBD1. CDR3 length: 16 amino acids. V trimming: 1 base; J trimming: 3 bases; junction bases outside the gene matches: 9. Germline CDR1 is SGHNT and CDR2 is YENEEA. The CDR3 reads CASSLGDRERVYEQYF. The CDR3 nucleotides are TGTGCCAGCAGCTTAGGCGACAGGGAAAGGGTCTACGAGCAGTACTTC.

This chain connects TRBV4-3 to TRBJ1-1; 7 bases are shared with TRBD1. The V gene's germline CDR1 is LGHNA and CDR2 YSLEER. The CDR3 consists of 14 residues. The V and J ends lost 2 bases and 5 bases, in that order; junction bases with no gene match: 5. CDR3 sequence: CASSQRQGETEAFF. CDR3 nucleotides: TGCGCCAGCAGCCAAAGACAGGGTGAAACTGAAGCTTTCTTT.

This clonotype has only a few counts. V and J are TRBV7-9 and TRBJ2-4, with a possible D match to TRBD2 (5 bases). This CDR3 region has 14 residues. V dropped 5 bases and J dropped 0 bases, with 8 bases sitting between them. Germline CDR1 reads SEHNR; CDR2 reads FQNEAQ (reference sequence). The CDR3 DNA sequence: TGTGCCAGCAGCACGGGAATAGCCAAAAACATTCAGTACTTC. Amino acid sequence: CASSTGIAKNIQYF.

For the CDR3, the DNA is TGTGCCAGCAGCTTGAGACCGAGTTACACAGATACGCAGTATTTT. Residues: CASSLRPSYTDTQYF. The rearrangement uses TRBV7-2 and TRBJ2-3; the D is unclear. The CDR3 has 15 residues. The ends were cut back, 3 bases at V and 2 bases at J, with 12 bases in the middle. Germline V CDR1 and CDR2: SGHTA, FQGNSA.

This chain joins TRBV20-1 and TRBJ2-7; D call uncertain. The CDR3 consists of 14 residues. Germline CDR1 DFQATT, CDR2 SNEGSKA (reference sequence). V was cut by 1 base and J by 3 bases, with 13 bases left in between. CDR3 sequence reads: CSARGTQGFYEQYF. Written as DNA, the CDR3 is TGCAGTGCTAGAGGGACCCAAGGATTCTACGAGCAGTACTTC.